The entry below gives a single TCR beta chain sequence along with its context. This CDR3 is also generated by other DNA sequences in the sample. The data belong to a study of blood T cell repertoires in COVID-19. The overall study: Samples representing acute and convalescent COVID-19 were sourced from the United States, Italy and Spain. From T cells, B-cell-depleted T cells, or PBMCs came the material, which was cDNA or gDNA.

The V gene lost 2 bases and the J gene lost 2 bases, with 6 bases spanning the gap. This CDR3 has 13 amino acids. Original methodology: From reference gene primer amplification, estimates of nucleated cell counts were derived. Some clones are missing from TCRdb's copy, which holds only in-frame ones; the method was immunoSEQ multiplex PCR. V and J calls and clone size come straight from that table; D and trimming were deduced from the DNA. In the table there are some 120,000 clones, approximately 87% of which are singletons. The clonotype was recovered from a woman in her fifties or sixties with acute or convalescent COVID-19. V usage is TRBV12-3 or TRBV12-4 and J usage is TRBJ1-2, with D possibly TRBD1 on 5 matching bases. Sequencing input: peripheral blood. The CDR3 coding sequence is TGTGCCAGCAGTTTAACAGGCAACTATGGCTACACCTTC. Translated: CASSLTGNYGYTF.